Sequencing of this T cell receptor beta chain was carried out in a study of T cells in localized non-small cell lung cancer. V was cut by 0 bases and J by 1 base, with 9 bases left in between. The length of the CDR3 is 15 residues. Germline V CDR1 and CDR2: MNHEY, SVGAGI. TCRdb's copy holds only in-frame clones and misses some; the assay was immunoSEQ multiplex PCR. Among some 13,000 clones listed, 86% were seen once. Study-wide points: Heterogeneity stays possible, as sequencing covered only one tumor region. Higher blood T cell density tracked longer overall survival. Among the tissues sampled, uninvolved adjacent lung had the highest T cell clonality, above tumor. Among the top 100 tumor clones, a median about 59 appeared in adjacent lung.

As for this clone: The antigen remains unidentified.

This TCR came from a male donor aged 60 or over with stage III lung adenocarcinoma. J is TRBJ1-1 and V is TRBV6-5, with a possible D match to TRBD1 (5 bases). This material consisted of peripheral blood, taken before any cancer treatment. The DNA of the CDR3 is TGTGCCAGCAGTTACTCCCGCACAGGGAACACTGAAGCTTTCTTT. Amino acids: CASSYSRTGNTEAFF.